The following is a T cell receptor beta chain sequence with its context. This entry belongs to a study of blood T cell repertoires in COVID-19. Germline-derived CDR1 and CDR2 are KGHSH and LQKENI. Between the trimmed V and J ends, which lost 0 bases and 4 bases, there was a span of 3 bases. This CDR3 has 12 residues. The table came from immunoSEQ multiplex PCR; TCRdb's copy has only in-frame clones and leaves some out. The table lists about 350,000 clones, more than 75% of them singletons. The TCR was taken from a young woman who had recovered from COVID-19. The source material was PBMCs or T cells enriched from blood (not recorded which). The V and J genes are TRBV18 and TRBJ1-2; D gene unclear. This CDR3 reads CASSPPGYGYTF. Written as DNA, the CDR3 is TGTGCCAGCTCACCACCCGGCTATGGCTACACCTTC. Variable domain in full (rest from reference TRBV18 and TRBJ1-2): NAGVMQNPRHLVRRRGQEARLRCSPMKGHSHVYWYRQLPEEGLKFMVYLQKENIIDESGMPKERFSAEFPKEGPSILRIQQVVRGDSAAYFCASSPPGYGYTFGSGTRLTVV.